Following are 29 T cell receptor beta chains from one sample sequenced in a study of blood T cell repertoires in COVID-19. Generated by immunoSEQ multiplex PCR, the TCRdb table keeps only in-frame clones and is missing some. The table shows about 250,000 clones, with roughly 86% occurring only once. The sequenced sample consisted of peripheral blood. These receptors all come from a woman aged 55-70 years who had recovered from COVID-19.

The chain employs TRBV9 and TRBJ2-1; 10 bases fit TRBD1. V shed 4 bases and J 9 bases; nucleotides not matched to a gene: 10. The CDR3 length is 15 residues. The germline CDR1 and CDR2 sequences are SGDLS and YYNGEE. CDR3 bases: TGTGCCAGCAGCACCCGGGACAGGGGTGCGATTGAGCAGTTCTTC. It translates to CASSTRDRGAIEQFF.

V and J are TRBV15 and TRBJ1-6, with D hard to call. Trimming pared 0 bases from V and 7 bases from J, leaving 4 bases between. Germline V gene sequence: CDR1 LNHNV, CDR2 YYDKDF (reference sequence). The CDR3 is 13 amino acids. The CDR3 nucleotides are TGTGCCACCAGCAGAGAACAGAATTCACCCCTCCACTTT. The encoded protein is CATSREQNSPLHF.

The sample holds one count of this clone. The J gene is TRBJ1-2, the V gene TRBV28, with TRBD1 identical over 8 bases. The CDR3 consists of 17 residues. V shed 2 bases and J 5 bases; nucleotides not matched to a gene: 13. Germline loops: CDR1 MDHEN, CDR2 SYDVKM. CDR3 sequence: CASSLGPGGELGYGYTF. In DNA, the CDR3 is TGTGCCAGCAGTTTAGGGCCAGGGGGCGAGTTGGGGTATGGCTACACCTTC.

This clone was recorded only once. Written as DNA, the CDR3 is TGTGCCAAAAAGGGGACTAGCGGGGGCCTAGACCCGATGAGAGAAGAGACCCAGTACTTC. As protein: CAKKGTSGGLDPMREETQYF. The chain links TRBV21-1 to TRBJ2-5; no DNA check was done on the table's D call, TRBD2. TRBV21-1 is reported as a pseudogene. This CDR3 spans 20 amino acids.

V gene TRBV3-1 (or the pseudogene TRBV3-2) combines with J gene TRBJ2-2; 11 positions agree with TRBD2. V gave up 7 bases and J gave up 5 bases; unmatched junction bases: 9. The length of the CDR3 is 16 residues. Per the germline V gene, CDR1 is LGHDT and CDR2 is YNNKEL (reference sequence). In DNA, the CDR3 is TGTGCCAGCACCCCAAGAGCTAGCGGGGGGACCGGGGAGCTGTTTTTT. Translating it yields CASTPRASGGTGELFF.

The rearrangement uses TRBV5-1 and TRBJ1-1, with TRBD1 matching over 7 bases. CDR3 length: 15 amino acids. Germline trimming cut 3 bases from V and 5 bases from J; bases unmatched to any gene: 10. Germline lookup yields CDR1 SGHRS and CDR2 YFSETQ. The DNA of the CDR3 is TGCGCCAGCAGCTCTAACACAGGGGTTGAAACTGAAGCTTTCTTT. Its protein product is CASSSNTGVETEAFF.

The chain combines TRBV7-2 with TRBJ2-7, with 12 bases aligning to TRBD1. Per the germline V gene, CDR1 is SGHTA and CDR2 is FQGNSA. V lost 2 bases to trimming and J lost 5 bases; unmatched junction nucleotides: 7. This CDR3 has 16 amino acids. DNA for the CDR3: TGTGCCAGCAGCTTATGGGTGGGACAGGGGGCTCACGAGCAGTACTTC. Amino acids: CASSLWVGQGAHEQYF.

V and J are TRBV7-2 and TRBJ2-1; TRBD1 is a possible D gene (6 bases). Trimming cost V 1 base and J 2 bases, with 6 bases left between them. This CDR3 has 14 residues. Germline V gives CDR1 SGHTA, CDR2 FQGNSA. CDR3 region: CASSLGGPYNEQFF. The CDR3 DNA follows: TGTGCCAGCAGCTTAGGGGGGCCCTACAATGAGCAGTTCTTC. The full variable domain, with the rest looked up from reference TRBV7-2 and TRBJ2-1, is GAGVSQSPSNKVTEKGKDVELRCDPISGHTALYWYRQSLGQGLEFLIYFQGNSAPDKSGLPSDRFSAERTGGSVSTLTIQRTQQEDSAVYLCASSLGGPYNEQFFGPGTRLTVL.

The rearrangement uses TRBV29-1 and TRBJ2-7; D may be TRBD1 (6 bases). The CDR3 extends over 12 amino acids. Deletions cut 5 bases from V and 4 bases from J, with 12 bases between. CDR1 is SQVTM and CDR2 is ANQGSEA in the germline V gene. The CDR3 DNA follows: TGCAGCGTTCAGAACAGGGTGTACGAGCAGTACTTC. Protein sequence: CSVQNRVYEQYF.

The chain joins TRBV5-4 to TRBJ2-4; perhaps TRBD2 as D (5 bases). The germline CDR1 and CDR2 sequences are SGHNT and YYREEE (reference sequence). The length of the CDR3 is 14 residues. V lost 4 bases and J lost 2, with 10 bases in between. CDR3 bases: TGTGCCAGCAGCACCTCGGGAACCAAAAACATTCAGTACTTC. Translating gives CASSTSGTKNIQYF.

This chain's CDR3 is CASSLRGTSGGRNTDTQYF. CDR3 coding DNA: TGTGCCAGCAGCTTAAGGGGGACTAGCGGGGGGCGAAACACAGATACGCAGTATTTT. This chain joins TRBV7-2 and TRBJ2-3; 15 bases align to TRBD2. The CDR3 consists of 19 residues. The V gene end was trimmed by 2 bases and the J gene end by 2 bases; junction bases not matched to a gene: 8. Looked up from germline, CDR1 is SGHTA and CDR2 is FQGNSA.

The chain joins TRBV2 to TRBJ1-1; D not certain. With 3 bases removed from V and 3 bases from J, the gap between germline ends came to 8 bases. Looked up from germline, CDR1 is SNHLY and CDR2 is FYNNEI. The CDR3 spans 13 residues. The CDR3 loop reads CASSDDRDTEAFF. The CDR3 nucleotides read TGTGCCAGCAGTGATGATCGGGACACTGAAGCTTTCTTT.

The chain is built from TRBV27 and TRBJ1-5; unclear D gene. The CDR3 spans 12 residues. CDR1 is MNHEY, CDR2 SMNVEV, per germline (reference sequence). The V gene lost 2 bases and the J gene lost 6 bases, with 5 bases spanning the gap. The CDR3 sequence: CASSLLGQPQHF. The CDR3 nucleotides are TGTGCCAGCAGTTTACTCGGTCAGCCCCAGCATTTT.

The chain joins TRBV28 to TRBJ2-5; 8 bases line up with TRBD2. This CDR3 spans 14 amino acids. The trim removed 7 bases at V and 2 bases at J, leaving 6 bases unmatched. Germline CDR1 is MDHEN and CDR2 is SYDVKM. CDR3 in DNA: TGTGCCAGCACCCCGGGACTAGAGCAAGAGACCCAGTACTTC. It codes for CASTPGLEQETQYF.

This clone has a handful of counts. The chain joins TRBV10-2 to TRBJ2-7; D is possibly TRBD2 (5 bases). CDR1 and CDR2 (germline): WSHSY, SAAADI. CDR3 length: 12 residues. V was shortened by 0 bases and J by 5 bases, with 5 bases between the two germline ends. The DNA for the CDR3 is TGCGCCAGCAGTGAGTCGAGGGACGAGCAGTACTTC. Amino acids: CASSESRDEQYF.

This rearrangement joins TRBV6-5 to TRBJ2-3; maybe TRBD1 (6 bases). This CDR3 is 15 amino acids long. The V gene's germline CDR1 is MNHEY and CDR2 SVGAGI. The V gene lost 6 bases and the J gene lost 1 base, with 14 bases spanning the gap. Here the CDR3 reads CASSSPGVGTDTQYF. For the CDR3, the DNA is TGTGCCAGCAGCTCCCCAGGGGTGGGCACAGATACGCAGTATTTT.

V and J are TRBV7-6 and TRBJ2-5; D might be TRBD2 (5 bases). Looked up from germline, CDR1 is SGHVS and CDR2 is FNYEAQ. CDR3 size: 15 residues. Deletions cut 1 base from V and 4 bases from J, with 13 bases between. In DNA form, the CDR3 reads TGTGCCAGCAGCTTAGACGCAACTGAGGGAGAGACCCAGTACTTC. Its protein product is CASSLDATEGETQYF. The whole variable domain, remainder taken from reference TRBV7-6 and TRBJ2-5, is GAGVSQSPRYKVTKRGQDVALRCDPISGHVSLYWYRQALGQGPEFLTYFNYEAQQDKSGLPNDRFSAERPEGSISTLTIQRTEQRDSAMYRCASSLDATEGETQYFGPGTRLLVL.

This chain uses TRBV27 with TRBJ1-2; 10 bases fit TRBD1. Germline-derived CDR1 and CDR2 are MNHEY and SMNVEV (reference sequence). This CDR3 region has 14 residues. Germline trimming cut 9 bases from V and 8 bases from J; bases unmatched to any gene: 12. The CDR3 spells CASSRAGTGVGYTF. The DNA for the CDR3 is TGTGCCAGTTCCCGAGCCGGGACAGGGGTGGGCTACACCTTC.

This clone was recorded a few times. The V and J genes are TRBV20-1 and TRBJ1-4, with a possible D match to TRBD1 (5 bases). Per the germline V gene, CDR1 is DFQATT and CDR2 is SNEGSKA (reference sequence). This CDR3 is built from 13 residues. Between the trimmed V and J ends, which lost 3 bases and 7 bases, there was a span of 12 bases. The CDR3 DNA reads as TGCAGTGCTAGTGTGACAGTGGCTGAAAAACTGTTTTTT. This codes for CSASVTVAEKLFF.

The chain joins TRBV6-5 to TRBJ1-4; 10 bases match TRBD1. V was clipped by 5 bases and J by 7 bases; unmatched bases: 4. From germline, CDR1 is MNHEY and CDR2 SVGAGI. This CDR3 has 14 residues. In DNA, the CDR3 is TGTGCCAGCAGTCGACAGGGGGCGGTTGAAAAACTGTTTTTT. Protein: CASSRQGAVEKLFF.

The V and J genes are TRBV21-1 and TRBJ1-6; the tabulated D call, TRBD1, remains unverified against the DNA. TRBV21-1 is given as a pseudogene. This CDR3 spans 16 amino acids. The CDR3 DNA follows: TGTGCCAGCAGCAAGTCTGGGACAGTACATAATTCACCCCTCCACTTT. Translating it yields CASSKSGTVHNSPLHF.

The chain recombines TRBV6-5 with TRBJ2-5; 8 bases line up with TRBD2. CDR3 length: 15 amino acids. Germline CDR1 and CDR2: MNHEY and SVGAGI. With 6 bases clipped from V and 5 bases from J, the junction kept 11 bases outside the gene matches. The DNA of the CDR3 is TGTGCCAGCAGCCGCTCCGGGGGGGCCGGTGAGACCCAGTACTTC. Translated, it gives CASSRSGGAGETQYF.

In this sample, this clone turned up a few times. This rearrangement joins TRBV7-6 to TRBJ2-7; D is ambiguous. Germline V gene lookup returns CDR1 SGHVS and CDR2 FNYEAQ. The CDR3 has 13 residues. The V gene lost 1 base and the J gene lost 4 bases, with 8 bases spanning the gap. CDR3 nucleotide sequence: TGTGCCAGCAGCTTAGACGCAACTTACGAGCAGTACTTC. As protein: CASSLDATYEQYF.

The CDR3 is CASSEQGQRGETQYF. The CDR3 DNA reads TGTGCCAGCAGTGAACAAGGTCAAAGGGGAGAGACCCAGTACTTC. The genes are TRBV6-1 and TRBJ2-5, with D possibly matching TRBD1 (5 bases). This CDR3 has 15 residues. Germline V gene sequence: CDR1 MNHNS, CDR2 SASEGT. The ends were cut back, 2 bases at V and 4 bases at J, with 14 bases in the middle.

V and J are TRBV5-1 and TRBJ2-7; a weak D match, TRBD1 (6 bases). There are 15 residues in the CDR3. Trimming removed 0 bases from V and 2 bases from J, with 12 bases in between. CDR1 is SGHRS, CDR2 YFSETQ, per germline. This chain's CDR3 is CASSLDVGQTYEQYF. In DNA, the CDR3 is TGCGCCAGCAGCTTGGATGTTGGACAGACCTACGAGCAGTACTTC.

This clone appeared once. The V call is TRBV5-1, the J call TRBJ2-3, with TRBD2 identical over 14 bases. Unmatched junction bases numbered 0, after V lost 5 bases and J lost 1 base. This CDR3 comprises 15 residues. Germline assignment: CDR1 SGHRS and CDR2 YFSETQ. The CDR3 region has the DNA TGCGCCAGCAGGGGACTAGCGGGGGGCACAGATACGCAGTATTTT. It codes for CASRGLAGGTDTQYF.

The V gene is TRBV4-1, the J gene TRBJ1-2; D is possibly TRBD1 (5 bases). Trimming cost V 0 bases and J 4 bases, with 12 bases left between them. The germline V gene encodes CDR1 MGHRA and CDR2 YSYEKL. There are 15 residues in the CDR3. The CDR3 nucleotides read TGCGCCAGCAGCCAAGATAGGACAACGGGCTATGGCTACACCTTC. Translation gives CASSQDRTTGYGYTF.

This clone occurred once. The CDR3 is CASRGRSSYEQYF. The CDR3 nucleotides read TGTGCCAGCAGGGGGAGATCCTCCTACGAGCAGTACTTC. The V gene is TRBV2, the J gene TRBJ2-7, with D possibly matching TRBD2 (5 bases). The CDR3 spans 13 residues. Germline-derived CDR1 and CDR2 are SNHLY and FYNNEI. Trimming shortened V by 6 bases and J by 0 bases, and 9 bases separated the two germline ends.

The chain joins TRBV5-1 to TRBJ2-2; 11 nucleotides match TRBD1. The V gene end was trimmed by 0 bases and the J gene end by 7 bases; junction bases not matched to a gene: 8. This CDR3 region has 17 residues. Germline lookup yields CDR1 SGHRS and CDR2 YFSETQ. This CDR3 reads CASSLGPRTGGSGELFF. CDR3 DNA: TGCGCCAGCAGCTTGGGCCCTCGGACAGGGGGCAGCGGGGAGCTGTTTTTT.